Shown below are 2 T cell receptor beta chains from a single sample sequenced in a study of control samples from healthy donors and cancer patients (dated by TCRdb to about 2020). To prepare the library, the immunoSEQ multiplex PCR assay was applied. The table was pulled from immuneACCESS by TCRdb, which kept in-frame rearrangements only. Such tables lose some clones; where checked, under half of the loss comes from unresolved V genes, and the rest has no known cause. Counted in this sample were approximately 120,000 clones; about nine tenths of them appeared once. About 8.7% of the sample is in the top ten clones. The sequenced material came from blood. These receptors were collected from a man between 40 and 49 years old in good health.

V and J are TRBV19 and TRBJ2-2; a possible D gene is TRBD1 (5 bases). With 4 bases removed from V and 0 bases from J, the gap between germline ends came to 9 bases. Germline V gene lookup returns CDR1 LNHDA and CDR2 SQIVND (reference sequence). The CDR3 contains 15 residues. This chain's CDR3 is CASSTGRANTGELFF. CDR3 DNA sequence: TGTGCCAGTAGTACCGGCAGGGCGAACACCGGGGAGCTGTTTTTT. The full variable domain, with the rest looked up from reference TRBV19 and TRBJ2-2, is DGGITQSPKYLFRKEGQNVTLSCEQNLNHDAMYWYRQDPGQGLRLIYYSQIVNDFQKGDIAEGYSVSREKKESFPLTVTSAQKNPTAFYLCASSTGRANTGELFFGEGSRLTVL.

The V call is TRBV25-1, the J call TRBJ1-3; D not certain. This CDR3 spans 15 amino acids. Trimming took off 3 bases at V and 0 bases at J, with 9 bases between the two ends. Germline CDR1 is MGHDK and CDR2 is SYGVNS. The CDR3, as DNA: TGTGCCAGCAGTGATCAAGGGATCTCTGGAAACACCATATATTTT. Encoded protein: CASSDQGISGNTIYF.